This is a list of T cell receptor beta chains from one sample in a study of blood T cell repertoires in COVID-19. Clones were sequenced by immunoSEQ multiplex PCR, and TCRdb holds only the in-frame ones, with some missing. The sample shows about 220,000 clones, 84% of them seen only once. Material for sequencing was peripheral blood. The receptors were sampled from a woman between 55 and 75 years old with acute or convalescent COVID-19. The CDR3 runs from the conserved cysteine through the conserved F or W. D genes are given only for firm matches. Only some rows state a clone size, as once, few, many or a class for expanded clones.

d_call	v_call	j_call	clone_size	cdr3_aa	cdr3_nt
NA	TRBV12-3/TRBV12-4	TRBJ1-1	NA	CASSFAAEAFF	TGTGCCAGCAGTTTTGCAGCTGAAGCTTTCTTT
NA	TRBV10-3	TRBJ1-3	NA	CAISRDAGNTIYF	TGTGCCATCAGTCGGGATGCTGGAAACACCATATATTTT
TRBD1	TRBV28	TRBJ1-2	once	CASSLGGQSNPGYTF	TGTGCCAGCAGTTTGGGGGGACAGTCGAATCCTGGCTACACCTTC
NA	TRBV7-2	TRBJ2-1	NA	CASSTGQSSYNEQFF	TGTGCCAGCAGCACCGGACAGAGCTCCTACAATGAGCAGTTCTTC
TRBD1	TRBV2	TRBJ1-1	few	CASSEMGTASNTEAFF	TGTGCCAGCAGTGAAATGGGGACAGCGAGCAACACTGAAGCTTTCTTT
TRBD1	TRBV7-9	TRBJ1-4	NA	CASSLTTGGLAEKLFF	TGTGCCAGCAGCTTAACGACAGGGGGCTTGGCTGAAAAACTGTTTTTT
TRBD1	TRBV30	TRBJ2-7	NA	CAWSRPGGSYYEQYF	TGTGCCTGGAGTCGCCCAGGGGGCTCCTACTACGAGCAGTACTTC
NA	TRBV7-2	TRBJ1-2	once	CASSFDTYGYTF	TGTGCCAGCAGCTTTGACACGTATGGCTACACCTTC
TRBD2	TRBV5-1	TRBJ2-3	NA	CASSSPGLGPGTQYF	TGCGCCAGCAGCTCCCCGGGACTAGGCCCTGGTACGCAGTATTTT
TRBD1	TRBV12-3/TRBV12-4	TRBJ2-7	NA	CASRQTGVYEQYF	TGTGCCAGCAGGCAGACAGGGGTCTACGAGCAGTACTTC
TRBD2	TRBV5-4	TRBJ2-1	NA	CASSILAGGASEQFF	TGTGCCAGCAGCATACTAGCGGGGGGAGCGTCTGAGCAGTTCTTC
TRBD2	TRBV6-2/TRBV6-3	TRBJ2-1	NA	CASSPLLPGTSGANEQFF	TGTGCCAGCAGCCCCCTTCTACCCGGGACTAGCGGGGCCAATGAGCAGTTCTTC
NA	TRBV5-1	TRBJ2-1	NA	CASSSATQLSSYNEQFF	TGCGCCAGCAGCTCCGCAACACAGTTGAGCTCCTACAATGAGCAGTTCTTC
TRBD1	TRBV14	TRBJ1-2	NA	CASSQDLRTGRGYTF	TGTGCCAGCAGCCAAGATCTTAGGACAGGGAGAGGCTACACCTTC
NA	TRBV11-2	TRBJ1-2	NA	CASSLEIDYGYTF	TGTGCCAGCAGCTTAGAGATAGACTATGGCTACACCTTC
NA	TRBV4-2	TRBJ2-5	few	CASSQGLDTQETQYF	TGTGCCAGCAGCCAAGGCCTAGATACTCAAGAGACCCAGTACTTC
TRBD1	TRBV29-1	TRBJ2-5	NA	CSVATGTGQYF	TGCAGCGTTGCCACCGGGACAGGGCAGTACTTC
NA	TRBV19	TRBJ1-1	NA	CASSIRMASRENTEAFF	TGTGCCAGTAGTATAAGGATGGCGTCCAGGGAAAACACTGAAGCTTTCTTT
NA	TRBV9	TRBJ1-1	once	CASSVNQNTEAFF	TGTGCCAGCAGCGTAAATCAAAACACTGAAGCTTTCTTT
TRBD1	TRBV7-2	TRBJ1-2	NA	CASSTRTGPQAGYTF	TGTGCCAGCAGCACCCGGACAGGGCCCCAGGCGGGCTACACCTTC
NA	TRBV11-2	TRBJ2-3	NA	CASSFVLAGGSTDTQYF	TGTGCCAGCAGCTTTGTTCTAGCCGGGGGTAGCACAGATACGCAGTATTTT
NA	TRBV6-2/TRBV6-3	TRBJ1-3	NA	CASSPRHTASGNTIYF	TGTGCCAGCAGCCCTCGACATACAGCCTCTGGAAACACCATATATTTT
TRBD1	TRBV6-5	TRBJ1-6	once	CASSPRGPVSPLHF	TGTGCCAGCAGTCCCAGGGGGCCGGTGTCACCCCTCCACTTT
TRBD1	TRBV4-1	TRBJ1-2	NA	CASSRDRGNYGYTF	TGCGCCAGCAGCCGAGACAGGGGGAACTATGGCTACACCTTC
NA	TRBV21-1	TRBJ1-2	NA	CASSRQGTNYGYTF	TGTGCCAGCAGCAGACAGGGGACTAACTATGGCTACACCTTC
NA	TRBV12-3/TRBV12-4	TRBJ1-1	once	CASSLKSYTEAFF	TGTGCCAGCAGTTTAAAATCGTACACTGAAGCTTTCTTT
NA	TRBV18	TRBJ1-1	NA	CASSPRNTQGTEAFF	TGTGCCAGCTCGCCCAGAAATACACAGGGCACTGAAGCTTTCTTT
TRBD1	TRBV19	TRBJ2-3	NA	CASSRGRRGRGLHPDTQYF	TGTGCCAGTAGTAGGGGCCGCAGGGGGCGTGGACTCCACCCAGATACGCAGTATTTT
NA	TRBV15	TRBJ1-5	NA	CATSRADILNYSNQPQHF	TGTGCCACCAGCAGAGCGGACATTCTAAATTATAGCAATCAGCCCCAGCATTTT
NA	TRBV4-2	TRBJ1-3	NA	CASSQAGPGNTIYF	TGTGCCAGCAGCCAAGCAGGGCCTGGAAACACCATATATTTT
TRBD2	TRBV11-2	TRBJ2-3	NA	CASNLLLRGALDTQYF	TGTGCCAGCAACCTATTGCTGCGGGGGGCACTAGATACGCAGTATTTT
NA	TRBV5-6	TRBJ1-3	few	CASSVTGGDYGNTIYF	TGTGCCAGCAGCGTGACAGGAGGAGACTATGGAAACACCATATATTTT
NA	TRBV5-6	TRBJ1-3	NA	CASSQKQTEFSGNTIYF	TGTGCCAGCAGCCAAAAACAGACAGAATTCTCTGGAAACACCATATATTTT